This T cell receptor (beta chain) was obtained from a study of blood T cell repertoires in COVID-19. Study background: The cDNA or gDNA used as material had been derived from T cells, B-cell-depleted T cells, or PBMCs.

Clones were sequenced by immunoSEQ multiplex PCR, and TCRdb holds only the in-frame ones, with some missing. The repertoire holds about 260,000 clones, with around 86% as singletons. Symptom resolution, clearance, or two negative PCRs marked donors in Cohort 3 as recovered. The receptor comes from a woman in her forties or fifties who had recovered from COVID-19. Input material: PBMCs or T cells enriched from blood (not recorded which).

This CDR3 is CASSLDPGSNTEAFF. The CDR3 region has the DNA TGTGCCAGCAGCTTAGACCCAGGGTCGAACACTGAAGCTTTCTTT. The gene calls are TRBV7-6 and TRBJ1-1, with D possibly TRBD1 on 5 matching bases. The CDR3 is 15 amino acids. The germline V gene has CDR1 SGHVS and CDR2 FNYEAQ. Trimming removed 1 base from V and 1 base from J, with 10 bases in between. The full variable domain, in which reference TRBV7-6 and TRBJ1-1 provide the parts outside the CDR3, is GAGVSQSPRYKVTKRGQDVALRCDPISGHVSLYWYRQALGQGPEFLTYFNYEAQQDKSGLPNDRFSAERPEGSISTLTIQRTEQRDSAMYRCASSLDPGSNTEAFFGQGTRLTVV.